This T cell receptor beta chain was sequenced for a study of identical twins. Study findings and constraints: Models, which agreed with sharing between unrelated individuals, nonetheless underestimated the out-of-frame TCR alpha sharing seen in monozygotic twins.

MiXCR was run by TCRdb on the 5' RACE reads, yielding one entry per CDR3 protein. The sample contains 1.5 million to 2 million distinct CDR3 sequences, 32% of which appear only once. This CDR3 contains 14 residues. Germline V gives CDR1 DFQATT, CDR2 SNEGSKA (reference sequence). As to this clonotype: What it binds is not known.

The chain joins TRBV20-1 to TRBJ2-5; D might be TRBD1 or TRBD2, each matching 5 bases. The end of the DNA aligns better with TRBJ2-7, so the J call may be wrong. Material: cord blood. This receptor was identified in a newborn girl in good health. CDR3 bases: TGCAGTGCGAACGGGGCATCCCCGTCCTACGAGCAGTACTTC. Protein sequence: CSANGASPSYEQYF.